The rows below give T cell receptor beta chains drawn from one sample of a study of cytomegalovirus exposure and HLA in healthy donors. The assay was immunoSEQ multiplex PCR, and TCRdb's table has in-frame clones only and misses some. This table holds over 150,000 clones, roughly 80% found once. Sequenced: PBMCs. The origin of the receptors is a male donor in good health and CMV-seropositive. Each CDR3 is given with its conserved first and last residue. The D gene is left open where the match is weak. Not all rows give a size; the values are once, few, many and, for expanded clones, a class.

TRBJ1-1 | . | TRBV11-2 | . | CASGVRTEAFF | TGTGCCAGCGGTGTGAGAACTGAAGCTTTCTTT
TRBJ1-2 | TRBD1 | TRBV27 | . | CARSLYRGNYGYTF | TGTGCCAGATCACTCTACAGGGGAAACTATGGCTACACCTTC
TRBJ2-5 | . | TRBV5-6 | . | CASSREVGTYPETQYF | TGTGCCAGCAGCAGGGAGGTGGGGACCTACCCGGAGACCCAGTACTTC
TRBJ1-2 | TRBD1 | TRBV25-1 | . | CASRQTGTGNYGYTF | TGTGCCAGCAGACAAACCGGGACAGGGAACTATGGCTACACCTTC
TRBJ1-1 | . | TRBV2 | . | CASRISPGHLTKKNVNTEAFF | TGTGCCAGCAGGATATCGCCGGGACATCTGACCAAGAAAAATGTAAACACTGAAGCTTTCTTT
TRBJ2-7 | . | TRBV27 | . | CASSLSLGYEQYF | TGTGCCAGCAGTTTATCGCTGGGCTACGAGCAGTACTTC
TRBJ2-7 | TRBD2 | TRBV9 | . | CASSDRGGEQYF | TGTGCCAGCAGCGACCGGGGGGGCGAGCAGTACTTC
TRBJ2-3 | TRBD2 | TRBV4-3 | . | CASSQDMRLAGGPDTQYF | TGCGCCAGCAGCCAAGATATGCGGCTAGCGGGAGGACCAGATACGCAGTATTTT
TRBJ1-4 | . | TRBV9 | . | CASSPTGGRGEKLFF | TGTGCCAGCAGCCCCACGGGTGGTCGAGGTGAAAAACTGTTTTTT
TRBJ1-3 | . | TRBV2 | . | CASSGGSSGNTIYF | TGTGCCAGCAGTGGAGGGAGCTCTGGAAACACCATATATTTT
TRBJ1-2 | . | TRBV30 | . | CAWSAGNYGYTF | TGTGCCTGGAGTGCAGGGAACTATGGCTACACCTTC
TRBJ1-1 | . | TRBV15 | . | CATSRVVGRGGTEAFF | TGTGCCACCAGCAGAGTCGTCGGGAGGGGAGGCACTGAAGCTTTCTTT
TRBJ2-2 | . | TRBV5-1 | . | CASSSLGGAGELFF | TGCGCCAGCAGCTCGCTGGGGGGAGCCGGGGAGCTGTTTTTT
TRBJ1-5 | . | TRBV27 | once | CASSLRGQPQHF | TGTGCCAGCAGTTTACGGGGTCAGCCCCAGCATTTT
TRBJ1-5 | . | TRBV4-3 | . | CASSQDWSGDQPQHF | TGCGCCAGCAGCCAAGATTGGTCAGGGGACCAGCCCCAGCATTTT
TRBJ2-1 | TRBD1 | TRBV6-5 | . | CASRGQSGHEQFF | TGTGCCAGCAGGGGACAGAGCGGTCATGAGCAGTTCTTC
TRBJ1-5 | TRBD1 | TRBV6-1 | . | CASSEAGGWYQPQHF | TGTGCCAGCAGTGAAGCAGGGGGCTGGTATCAGCCCCAGCATTTT
TRBJ1-5 | TRBD1 | TRBV29-1 | . | CSVRPTGSNQPQHF | TGCAGCGTTAGGCCGACAGGGAGCAATCAGCCCCAGCATTTT
TRBJ1-5 | . | TRBV7-8 | . | CASSLTTVNQPQHF | TGTGCCAGCAGCTTAACGACAGTCAATCAGCCCCAGCATTTT
TRBJ1-2 | . | TRBV14 | . | CASSQDMQYGYTF | TGTGCCAGCAGCCAAGATATGCAGTATGGCTACACCTTC
TRBJ2-7 | TRBD1 | TRBV2 | . | CASAGQGRLSSYEQYF | TGTGCCAGCGCCGGACAGGGGAGGTTGAGTTCCTACGAGCAGTACTTC
TRBJ1-4 | . | TRBV7-6 | . | CASSPLGTSTEKLFF | TGTGCCAGCAGCCCGTTAGGGACTTCTACTGAAAAACTGTTTTTT
TRBJ2-2 | . | TRBV9 | . | CASSASPTGELFF | TGTGCCAGCAGCGCCTCCCCCACCGGGGAGCTGTTTTTT
TRBJ2-7 | TRBD2 | TRBV10-1 | . | CASSQSTGLYEQYF | TGCGCCAGTTCTCAATCAACGGGACTATACGAGCAGTACTTC
TRBJ1-2 | . | TRBV2 | . | CASSAVNYRVEYGYTF | TGTGCCAGCAGTGCGGTCAATTACAGGGTCGAATATGGCTACACCTTC
TRBJ1-2 | TRBD1 | TRBV10-3 | . | CAISEPRTGYGYTF | TGTGCCATCAGTGAGCCACGGACAGGCTATGGCTACACCTTC
TRBJ2-3 | TRBD2 | TRBV4-3 | . | CASSQEEGLAGRDTQYF | TGCGCCAGCAGCCAAGAAGAAGGACTAGCGGGGCGTGATACGCAGTATTTT
TRBJ2-1 | TRBD2 | TRBV5-4 | . | CASSLAAGIYNEQFF | TGTGCCAGCAGCCTTGCAGCGGGGATTTACAATGAGCAGTTCTTC
TRBJ1-5 | . | TRBV15 | . | CATSAGVGQPQHF | TGTGCCACCAGCGCAGGGGTGGGCCAGCCCCAGCATTTT
TRBJ2-1 | . | TRBV7-2 | . | CASSLRSGSDEQFF | TGTGCCAGCAGCTTACGATCCGGGTCGGATGAGCAGTTCTTC
TRBJ1-2 | TRBD1 | TRBV5-1 | . | CASSPGTAAYNYGYTF | TGCGCCAGCAGCCCCGGGACAGCCGCCTATAACTATGGCTACACCTTC
TRBJ2-3 | . | TRBV7-2 | . | CASSLEATPPHGGTQYF | TGTGCCAGCAGCTTAGAGGCTACACCCCCGCACGGAGGAACGCAGTATTTT
TRBJ1-1 | . | TRBV6-1 | few | CASSERRDTEAFF | TGTGCCAGCAGTGAGCGGAGGGACACTGAAGCTTTCTTT
TRBJ2-5 | . | TRBV4-3 | . | CASSQEWGGETQYF | TGCGCCAGCAGCCAAGAATGGGGAGGAGAGACCCAGTACTTC
TRBJ2-1 | . | TRBV5-1 | . | CASSLAGQSSYNEQFF | TGCGCCAGCAGCTTGGCAGGGCAGAGCTCCTACAATGAGCAGTTCTTC
TRBJ2-3 | TRBD1 | TRBV9 | . | CASSERMGTEGDTQYF | TGTGCCAGCAGCGAGAGGATGGGGACAGAGGGAGATACGCAGTATTTT
TRBJ1-4 | . | TRBV4-3 | . | CASSQVALTTNEKLFF | TGCGCCAGCAGCCAAGTGGCCCTCACAACTAATGAAAAACTGTTTTTT
TRBJ2-7 | TRBD2 | TRBV18 | . | CASSPTSGRANEQYF | TGTGCCAGCTCACCTACTAGCGGGAGGGCCAACGAGCAGTACTTC
TRBJ1-2 | . | TRBV14 | . | CASSQDRAGYGYTF | TGTGCCAGCAGCCAAGATCGGGCGGGCTATGGCTACACCTTC
TRBJ2-1 | TRBD2 | TRBV6-1 | once | CASREAGGIYNEQFF | TGTGCCAGCAGGGAAGCGGGAGGGATCTACAATGAGCAGTTCTTC
TRBJ1-1 | . | TRBV7-9 | . | CASSSGILNTEAFF | TGTGCCAGCAGCTCCGGGATCCTGAACACTGAAGCTTTCTTT
TRBJ2-5 | . | TRBV5-6 | . | CASSPYGGAGYQETQYF | TGTGCCAGCAGCCCCTATGGAGGGGCGGGCTACCAAGAGACCCAGTACTTC
TRBJ1-3 | . | TRBV7-2 | . | CASSFIQGFSGNTIYF | TGTGCCAGCAGCTTTATACAGGGTTTCTCTGGAAACACCATATATTTT